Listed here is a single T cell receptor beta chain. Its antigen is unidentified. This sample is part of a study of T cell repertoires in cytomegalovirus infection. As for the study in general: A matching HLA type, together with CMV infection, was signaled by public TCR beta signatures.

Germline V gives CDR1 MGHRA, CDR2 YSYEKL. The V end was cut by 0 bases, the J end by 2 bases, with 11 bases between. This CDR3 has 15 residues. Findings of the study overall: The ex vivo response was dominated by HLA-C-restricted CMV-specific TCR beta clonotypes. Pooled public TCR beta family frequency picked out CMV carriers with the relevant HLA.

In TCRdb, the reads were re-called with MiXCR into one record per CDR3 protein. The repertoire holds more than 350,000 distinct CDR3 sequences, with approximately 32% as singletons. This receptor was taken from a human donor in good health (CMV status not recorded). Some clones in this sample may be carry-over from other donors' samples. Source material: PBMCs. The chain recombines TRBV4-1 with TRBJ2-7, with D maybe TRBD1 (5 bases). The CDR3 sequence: CASSQDITGTYEQYF. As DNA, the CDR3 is TGCGCCAGCAGCCAAGATATAACAGGAACCTACGAGCAGTACTTC.